This T cell receptor (beta chain) came from a study of regulatory T cells in long-lasting Graves disease. CDR3 length: 14 residues. Germline CDR1 reads MGHDK; CDR2 reads SYGVNS. V was clipped by 6 bases and J by 7 bases; unmatched bases: 4. Time point noted: newly diagnosed GD, antithyroid drugs for less than 3 months. With RNA extracted from PBMCs as input, the TCR library was made. In regard to this clonotype: This may stem from a read error, because a much larger clone lies one nucleotide away.

Assembly of TCR beta libraries relied on iRepertoire HTBI primers together with Arm-PCR of CDR3 regions. Via MiXCR, TCRdb re-called the multiplex PCR reads, giving one row per CDR3 protein. This table has 400,000 to 500,000 distinct CDR3 sequences, around 15% appearing once. The same data also contributed to another study, on T cells in Graves' hyperthyroidism and ophthalmopathy. This second report adds: Calling Graves' hyperthyroidism stable meant ophthalmopathy did not progress within 18 months.

The chain employs TRBV25-1 and TRBJ2-1, with 12 bases lining up with TRBD2. The TCR comes from a woman aged 18-35 years with Graves disease. The material was peripheral blood mononuclear cells (PBMCs), obtained at new diagnosis, from a patient treated with antithyroid drugs. For the CDR3, the DNA is TGTGCCAGCAGGACTAGCGGGAGTGGGAATGAGCAGTTCTTC. Translated: CASRTSGSGNEQFF.